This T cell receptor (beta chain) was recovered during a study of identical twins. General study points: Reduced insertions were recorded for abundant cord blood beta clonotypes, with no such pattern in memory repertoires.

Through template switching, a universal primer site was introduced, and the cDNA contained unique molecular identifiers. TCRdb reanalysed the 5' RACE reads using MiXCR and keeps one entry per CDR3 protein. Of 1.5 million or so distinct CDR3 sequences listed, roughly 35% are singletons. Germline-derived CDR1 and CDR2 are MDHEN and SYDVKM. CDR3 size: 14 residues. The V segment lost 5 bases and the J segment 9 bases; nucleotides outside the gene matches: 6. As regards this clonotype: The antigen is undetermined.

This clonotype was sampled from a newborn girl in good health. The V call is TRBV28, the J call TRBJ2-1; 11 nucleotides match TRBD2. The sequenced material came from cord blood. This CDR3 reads CASSTSGSVTEQFF. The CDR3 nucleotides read TGTGCCAGCAGTACTAGCGGGAGTGTAACTGAGCAGTTCTTC.